Each of the 32 T cell receptor beta chains below was sequenced from the same sample in a study of cytomegalovirus exposure and HLA in healthy donors. The PCR made use of 60 Vbeta and 13 Jbeta primers. TCRdb keeps only in-frame clones here, not all; method: immunoSEQ multiplex PCR. The sample lists some 150,000 clones; 70% to 85% were seen once. Input material: PBMCs. These receptors originate from a human donor in good health.

The chain has TRBV20-1 and TRBJ1-1, with a tentative D call TRBD1 (5 bases). Germline-derived CDR1 and CDR2 are DFQATT and SNEGSKA (reference sequence). The CDR3 length is 10 residues. The V end was cut by 6 bases, the J end by 8 bases, with 10 bases between. The CDR3 is CSAKGREAFF. The CDR3 DNA is TGCAGTGCGAAGGGGAGGGAAGCTTTCTTT.

V and J are TRBV7-2 and TRBJ2-5, with 10 bases identical to TRBD2. The CDR3 extends over 15 amino acids. J lost 4 bases, V lost 1 base, and 3 bases had no gene match. Germline lookup yields CDR1 SGHTA and CDR2 FQGNSA. The CDR3 bases are TGTGCCAGCAGCTTAGATCCTAGCGGGGGAGAGACCCAGTACTTC. It specifies CASSLDPSGGETQYF.

J is TRBJ1-6 and V is TRBV10-3; TRBD1 matches 8 bases. With 3 bases clipped from V and 6 bases from J, the junction kept 4 bases outside the gene matches. The CDR3 consists of 15 residues. Germline V gene sequence: CDR1 ENHRY, CDR2 SYGVKD. The chain's CDR3 is CAISDPGQVNSPLHF. CDR3 DNA: TGTGCCATCAGTGACCCGGGACAGGTTAATTCACCCCTCCACTTT.

Remarks on this clone: A junction end diverges from the germline sequence, so it may reflect a read error. V is TRBV15 and J is TRBJ2-7; D may be TRBD2 (5 bases). Germline V gene lookup returns CDR1 LNHNV and CDR2 YYDKDF (reference sequence). The CDR3 length is 15 residues. In DNA, the CDR3 is TGTGCCGCCAGCCCTGAGGGCCGATTTTTTAACGAGCAGTACTTC. It translates to CAASPEGRFFNEQYF.

The CDR3 DNA follows: TGTGCCAGCTCACCAATCATGTTGGGGGCGAGGAATGGCTACACCTTC. The encoded protein is CASSPIMLGARNGYTF. The V gene is TRBV18, the J gene TRBJ1-2; perhaps TRBD1 as D (6 bases). The germline V gene encodes CDR1 KGHSH and CDR2 LQKENI. This CDR3 has 16 amino acids. V was trimmed by 2 bases and J by 6 bases, leaving 19 bases between them.

The chain couples TRBV5-1 to TRBJ2-2, with 8 bases aligning to TRBD2. The CDR3 length is 16 residues. J was trimmed by 5 bases and V by 2 bases; bases with no gene match: 8. The germline V gene has CDR1 SGHRS and CDR2 YFSETQ. CDR3 sequence reads: CASSFGGGPPTGELFF. CDR3 sequence (DNA): TGCGCCAGCAGCTTCGGCGGGGGGCCCCCTACCGGGGAGCTGTTTTTT. The entire variable domain, with the rest obtained from reference TRBV5-1 and TRBJ2-2, is as follows: KAGVTQTPRYLIKTRGQQVTLSCSPISGHRSVSWYQQTPGQGLQFLFEYFSETQRNKGNFPGRFSGRQFSNSRSEMNVSTLELGDSALYLCASSFGGGPPTGELFFGEGSRLTVL.

V usage is TRBV9 and J usage is TRBJ2-6; TRBD1 aligns across 8 bases. The CDR3 is made up of 15 amino acids. Germline trimming cut 2 bases from V and 2 bases from J; bases unmatched to any gene: 0. Germline CDR1 reads SGDLS; CDR2 reads YYNGEE. As DNA, the CDR3 is TGTGCCAGCAGCGTGGGACAGGCTGGGGCCAACGTCCTGACTTTC. It is translated as CASSVGQAGANVLTF.

This chain uses TRBV6-5 with TRBJ2-5; 9 positions match TRBD1. Germline loops: CDR1 MNHEY, CDR2 SVGAGI. The CDR3 extends over 15 amino acids. The trim removed 6 bases at V and 2 bases at J, leaving 7 bases unmatched. The CDR3 reads CASRFPGTGQETQYF. As DNA, the CDR3 is TGTGCCAGCAGATTCCCCGGGACAGGGCAAGAGACCCAGTACTTC.

CDR3 coding DNA: TGTGCCAGCAGCTTATCCAGACTATACAATGAGCAGTTCTTC. The encoded protein is CASSLSRLYNEQFF. The chain carries TRBV7-3 and TRBJ2-1; D might be TRBD2 (5 bases). The V end was cut by 2 bases, the J end by 4 bases, with 9 bases between. The germline CDR1 and CDR2 sequences are SGHTA and FQGTGA. The CDR3 consists of 14 residues.

This clone appeared once. The rearrangement links TRBV28 to TRBJ2-2; no definite D call. The CDR3 length is 11 residues. Per the germline V gene, CDR1 is MDHEN and CDR2 is SYDVKM. V was clipped by 6 bases and J by 7 bases, with 6 bases between them. In DNA form, the CDR3 reads TGTGCCAGCAGCTCCGGCGGGGAGCTGTTTTTT. The encoded protein is CASSSGGELFF. The complete variable domain, with remaining parts taken from reference TRBV28 and TRBJ2-2, reads DVKVTQSSRYLVKRTGEKVFLECVQDMDHENMFWYRQDPGLGLRLIYFSYDVKMKEKGDIPEGYSVSREKKERFSLILESASTNQTSMYLCASSSGGELFFGEGSRLTVL.

The chain joins TRBV11-2 to TRBJ2-1; 11 bases align to TRBD2. Germline V gene data show CDR1 as SGHAT and CDR2 as FQNNGV. V lost 5 bases to trimming and J lost 4 bases; unmatched junction nucleotides: 7. This CDR3 is 16 amino acids long. This CDR3 is CASSPLAGGSYNEQFF. The CDR3 DNA reads as TGTGCCAGCAGCCCCCTAGCGGGGGGATCGTACAATGAGCAGTTCTTC.

This chain joins TRBV5-1 and TRBJ2-2; 11 positions agree with TRBD1. Losses at the gene ends were 4 bases for V and 7 bases for J; bases not matched to a gene: 9. Germline V gene sequence: CDR1 SGHRS, CDR2 YFSETQ. CDR3 size: 16 residues. The CDR3 sequence is CASSPRTGGANGELFF. CDR3 bases: TGCGCCAGCAGCCCTCGGACAGGGGGCGCGAACGGGGAGCTGTTTTTT. Supplemented by reference TRBV5-1 and TRBJ2-2, the full variable domain reads KAGVTQTPRYLIKTRGQQVTLSCSPISGHRSVSWYQQTPGQGLQFLFEYFSETQRNKGNFPGRFSGRQFSNSRSEMNVSTLELGDSALYLCASSPRTGGANGELFFGEGSRLTVL.

This clone was seen at least ten times. J is TRBJ1-1 and V is TRBV7-2, with D tentatively TRBD1 (6 bases). V lost 1 base to trimming and J lost 5 bases, with 14 bases between them. Germline V CDR1 and CDR2: SGHTA, FQGNSA. The CDR3 is 15 residues long. CDR3 sequence (DNA): TGTGCCAGCAGCTTAGGCGGGGGGCTTGGTACTGAAGCTTTCTTT. It yields the protein CASSLGGGLGTEAFF. The entire variable domain, with the rest obtained from reference TRBV7-2 and TRBJ1-1, is as follows: GAGVSQSPSNKVTEKGKDVELRCDPISGHTALYWYRQSLGQGLEFLIYFQGNSAPDKSGLPSDRFSAERTGGSVSTLTIQRTQQEDSAVYLCASSLGGGLGTEAFFGQGTRLTVV.

The chain's CDR3 is CASSREGSGFTDTQYF. The CDR3 nucleotides read TGCGCCAGCAGCCGCGAAGGGAGTGGGTTCACAGATACGCAGTATTTT. The chain is built from TRBV4-1 and TRBJ2-3; D might be TRBD2 (5 bases). Germline V gene lookup returns CDR1 MGHRA and CDR2 YSYEKL. The V end lost 4 bases, the J end lost 2 bases, and 16 bases lay between the germline ends. CDR3 length: 16 residues.

The chain employs TRBV7-9 and TRBJ2-5; D is possibly TRBD2 (7 bases). Between the trimmed V and J ends, which lost 3 bases and 4 bases, there was a span of 15 bases. Per germline, CDR1 SEHNR and CDR2 FQNEAQ (reference sequence). The CDR3 runs 15 residues. CDR3 sequence reads: CASSLGGQGTETQYF. CDR3 DNA sequence: TGTGCCAGCAGCTTGGGGGGGCAGGGCACAGAGACCCAGTACTTC.

The V call is TRBV12-5, the J call TRBJ1-1; D might be TRBD1 (5 bases). There are 14 residues in the CDR3. Germline assignment: CDR1 LGHNT and CDR2 FRNRAP. With 6 bases removed from V and 2 bases from J, the gap between germline ends came to 13 bases. CDR3 amino acids: CASGPFGGNTEAFF. Written as DNA, the CDR3 is TGTGCTAGTGGCCCCTTCGGGGGAAACACTGAAGCTTTCTTT.

This clone was picked up one time. V is TRBV29-1 and J is TRBJ1-1, with 8 bases fitting TRBD1. Germline V gene sequence: CDR1 SQVTM, CDR2 ANQGSEA. The V gene end was trimmed by 3 bases and the J gene end by 8 bases; junction bases not matched to a gene: 5. This CDR3 is built from 12 residues. The CDR3 sequence: CSVEGDRCEAFF. The CDR3, as DNA: TGCAGCGTTGAGGGGGACAGGTGCGAAGCTTTCTTT.

The gene calls are TRBV5-1 and TRBJ2-3, with TRBD2 matching 9 bases. V was pared by 3 bases and J by 3 bases, with 5 bases of the junction left unmatched. CDR1 and CDR2 (germline): SGHRS, YFSETQ. The length of the CDR3 is 15 residues. CDR3 nucleotide sequence: TGCGCCAGCAGCTGGAGCGGGGGGAAGACAGATACGCAGTATTTT. Encoded protein: CASSWSGGKTDTQYF. Complete variable domain (other parts from reference TRBV5-1 and TRBJ2-3): KAGVTQTPRYLIKTRGQQVTLSCSPISGHRSVSWYQQTPGQGLQFLFEYFSETQRNKGNFPGRFSGRQFSNSRSEMNVSTLELGDSALYLCASSWSGGKTDTQYFGPGTRLTVL.

V usage is TRBV5-1 and J usage is TRBJ2-3; D perhaps matches TRBD2 (7 bases). The CDR3 spans 17 residues. Germline CDR1 is SGHRS and CDR2 is YFSETQ. The V gene lost 4 bases and the J gene lost 0 bases, with 18 bases spanning the gap. The CDR3 protein is CASSGWGGPTSTDTQYF. The CDR3 DNA is TGCGCCAGCAGCGGCTGGGGGGGCCCCACAAGCACAGATACGCAGTATTTT.

The chain has TRBV5-1 and TRBJ2-7, with 11 bases identical to TRBD1. CDR3 size: 15 residues. Germline V lookup: CDR1 SGHRS, CDR2 YFSETQ. V lost 4 bases, J lost 4 bases, and 7 bases stayed unmatched. CDR3 DNA: TGCGCCAGCAGCCCGCGGACAGGGGGCCTGTACGAGCAGTACTTC. Protein product: CASSPRTGGLYEQYF.

The rearrangement joins TRBV10-1 to TRBJ2-7, with D possibly being TRBD2 (5 bases). The germline gives CDR1 WNHNN, CDR2 SYGVQD (reference sequence). The CDR3 has 14 residues. V lost 8 bases and J lost 6, with 20 bases in between. Here the CDR3 DNA reads TGCGCCAGCTCCCCTGACCGGGCCGCGGGCGAGCAGTACTTC. It codes for CASSPDRAAGEQYF.

This clone appeared once. This chain joins TRBV27 and TRBJ1-1, with D possibly matching TRBD1 (6 bases). The germline V gene encodes CDR1 MNHEY and CDR2 SMNVEV (reference sequence). This CDR3 contains 14 residues. Between the trimmed V and J ends, which lost 5 bases and 0 bases, there was a span of 10 bases. DNA of the CDR3: TGTGCCAGCAGTGCGGACAGTATGAACACTGAAGCTTTCTTT. This sequence encodes CASSADSMNTEAFF.

The chain uses TRBV7-2 and TRBJ1-2, with TRBD1 matching 7 bases. The CDR3 length is 15 residues. Trimming took 6 bases from V and 7 from J; bases not matched to a gene: 14. Germline V gene lookup returns CDR1 SGHTA and CDR2 FQGNSA. This CDR3 is CASSFIAFQGGGYTF. The DNA for the CDR3 is TGTGCCAGCAGTTTCATTGCATTCCAGGGGGGTGGCTACACCTTC.

This chain joins TRBV7-6 and TRBJ2-3; TRBD2 aligns across 7 bases. The trim removed 1 base at V and 5 bases at J, leaving 12 bases unmatched. The V gene's germline CDR1 is SGHVS and CDR2 FNYEAQ. The CDR3 loop spans 17 amino acids. The CDR3 protein is CASSLGPSGGSLDTQYF. As DNA, the CDR3 is TGTGCCAGCAGCTTAGGTCCATCGGGGGGTTCTTTAGATACGCAGTATTTT.

The chain recombines TRBV19 with TRBJ2-3; TRBD2 aligns across 9 bases. V was pared by 4 bases and J by 8 bases, with 13 bases of the junction left unmatched. Per the germline V gene, CDR1 is LNHDA and CDR2 is SQIVND (reference sequence). CDR3 length: 16 residues. The CDR3 protein is CASSTAIAGAESTQYF. The DNA of the CDR3 is TGTGCCAGTAGTACCGCAATAGCGGGGGCTGAGAGTACGCAGTATTTT.

The chain joins TRBV11-2 to TRBJ2-3; TRBD2 is a possible D gene (7 bases). Trimming cost V 3 bases and J 1 base, with 14 bases left between them. CDR1 and CDR2 (germline): SGHAT, FQNNGV. The length of the CDR3 is 16 residues. CDR3 DNA: TGTGCCAGCAGCTTGGTGGCGGGGGCGGGCACAGATACGCAGTATTTT. This encodes CASSLVAGAGTDTQYF.

This clone was observed a few times. This rearrangement joins TRBV11-2 to TRBJ2-5; the D gene is possibly TRBD2 (6 bases). The CDR3 length is 13 residues. Germline V CDR1 and CDR2: SGHAT, FQNNGV. The V and J ends lost 3 bases and 4 bases respectively, with 9 bases between them. The CDR3 here is CASSFPGVETQYF. DNA for the CDR3: TGTGCCAGCAGCTTCCCGGGGGTAGAGACCCAGTACTTC.

The chain carries TRBV5-1 and TRBJ1-1; D gene uncertain. The CDR3 loop spans 14 amino acids. Trimming took off 4 bases at V and 0 bases at J, with 10 bases between the two ends. The germline CDR1 and CDR2 sequences are SGHRS and YFSETQ. CDR3 DNA sequence: TGCGCCAGCAGCACGGACGGGATGAACACTGAAGCTTTCTTT. This gives the protein CASSTDGMNTEAFF.

This clone was observed once. The chain uses TRBV10-2 and TRBJ1-2; D is undetermined. The germline V gene has CDR1 WSHSY and CDR2 SAAADI. CDR3 length: 14 amino acids. Trimming cost V 4 bases and J 2 bases, with 11 bases left between them. Written as DNA, the CDR3 is TGCGCCAGCAGTGTTATAGCGGGGAACTATGGCTACACCTTC. Residues: CASSVIAGNYGYTF.

The V and J genes are TRBV9 and TRBJ2-5; D gene uncertain. Germline V gene lookup returns CDR1 SGDLS and CDR2 YYNGEE. Trimming stripped 4 bases from V and 4 bases from J, with 23 bases between. CDR3 length: 17 amino acids. CDR3 protein: CASSPLPGSTIGETQYF. CDR3 nucleotide sequence: TGTGCCAGCAGCCCCCTCCCCGGGTCCACTATTGGAGAGACCCAGTACTTC.

The chain uses TRBV6-5 and TRBJ2-7; 8 bases agree with TRBD1. With 9 bases clipped from V and 4 bases from J, the junction kept 8 bases outside the gene matches. This CDR3 spans 13 amino acids. Germline CDR1 MNHEY, CDR2 SVGAGI. The DNA of the CDR3 is TGTGCCAGTCGGGGACAGGTTTTATACGAGCAGTACTTC. Amino acids: CASRGQVLYEQYF.

The CDR3 DNA reads TGTGCCAGTAGTATAACCAGGGGCGGTAATGAAAAACTGTTTTTT. Its translation is CASSITRGGNEKLFF. The chain joins TRBV19 to TRBJ1-4; tentative D call: TRBD1 (6 bases). Germline-derived CDR1 and CDR2 are LNHDA and SQIVND (reference sequence). Trimming took 2 bases from V and 4 from J, leaving 11 bases between them. This CDR3 contains 15 residues.